This T cell receptor beta chain was profiled in a study of human T cells and chemical hapten exposure. The V end lost 2 bases, the J end lost 9 bases, and 14 bases lay between the germline ends. This CDR3 comprises 14 residues. TCRdb re-called the RACE reads through MiXCR, storing one row per CDR3 protein. The data show 75,000 to 100,000 distinct CDR3 sequences, with more than 9% seen just once and around 2.2% held by the top ten. This clonotype was seen repeatedly, ten times or more. Time point meaning: patch test 1, 2 weeks after DPC sensitization. Treatment described: therapeutic diphenylcyclopropenone sensitization with weekly scalp DPC.

The genes are TRBV12-3 or TRBV12-4 and TRBJ1-5; perhaps TRBD1 as D (5 bases). The sample here was whole blood, taken in connection with sensitization to the hapten diphenylcyclopropenone (DPC). This clonotype was sampled from a man aged 35-49 years with alopecia areata. Some clones in this sample may be carry-over from other donors' samples. CDR3 sequence reads: CASSLSGGLSPQHF. CDR3 in DNA: TGTGCCAGCAGTTTAAGCGGGGGTCTGTCGCCCCAGCATTTT.